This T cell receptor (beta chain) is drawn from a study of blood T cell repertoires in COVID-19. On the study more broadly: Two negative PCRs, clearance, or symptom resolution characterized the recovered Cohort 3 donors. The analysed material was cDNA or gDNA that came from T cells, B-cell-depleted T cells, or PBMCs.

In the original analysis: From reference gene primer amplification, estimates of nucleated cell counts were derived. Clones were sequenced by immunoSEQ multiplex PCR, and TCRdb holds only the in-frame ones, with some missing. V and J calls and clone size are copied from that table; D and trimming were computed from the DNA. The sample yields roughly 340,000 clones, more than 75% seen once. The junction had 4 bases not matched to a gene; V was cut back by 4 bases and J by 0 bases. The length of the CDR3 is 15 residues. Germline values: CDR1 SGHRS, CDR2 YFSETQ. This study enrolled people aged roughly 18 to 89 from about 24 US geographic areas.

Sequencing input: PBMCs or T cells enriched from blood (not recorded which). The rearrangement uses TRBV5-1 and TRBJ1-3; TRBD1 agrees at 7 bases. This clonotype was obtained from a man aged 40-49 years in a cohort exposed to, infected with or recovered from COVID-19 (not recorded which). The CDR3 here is CASSQQGISGNTIYF. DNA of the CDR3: TGCGCCAGCAGCCAACAGGGGATCTCTGGAAACACCATATATTTT. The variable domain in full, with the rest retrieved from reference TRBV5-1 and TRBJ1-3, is KAGVTQTPRYLIKTRGQQVTLSCSPISGHRSVSWYQQTPGQGLQFLFEYFSETQRNKGNFPGRFSGRQFSNSRSEMNVSTLELGDSALYLCASSQQGISGNTIYFGEGSWLTVV.